The T cell receptor beta chain under discussion was sequenced for a study of OX40 agonist ivuxolimab in advanced cancers. General observations from the study: Also showing low normalized T-cell clonal expansion were some of the nonresponders.

The CDR3 length is 14 residues. The V gene's germline CDR1 is MNHEY and CDR2 SMNVEV (reference sequence). Between the trimmed V and J ends, which lost 6 bases and 6 bases, there was a span of 17 bases. Of note for this clone: Its matching antigen is unknown.

The repertoire was sequenced with immunoSEQ multiplex PCR; TCRdb's copy has only in-frame clones and lacks some. The sample holds 95,000 to 100,000 clones, 70% to 85% seen once. The sample was CD4+ or CD8+ T cells sorted from blood, taken in a trial of the OX40 agonist ivuxolimab. The TCR sequence derives from an adult with an advanced solid tumor such as melanoma, head and neck, liver or kidney cancer. This chain links TRBV27 with TRBJ1-1; D gene uncertain. CDR3 region: CASRGLLGGSEAFF. The CDR3 DNA sequence: TGTGCCAGCAGAGGGTTATTAGGTGGGTCTGAAGCTTTCTTT.